This entry is about one T cell receptor beta chain. The antigen remains undetermined. Described treatment: some 20 received Ad26.COV2.S at low or high dose, single or two shots; roughly five received placebo; per-sample allocation not given. It was on day 63 after the first vaccine or placebo injection that samples were taken. Immunization relied on an Ad26 vector, which expressed Wuhan-strain SARS-CoV-2 spike. Sequencing used immunoSEQ multiplex PCR; TCRdb keeps in-frame clones, though not all of them. The sample carries about 450,000 clones, roughly nine tenths recorded once. The sample originates from a study of Ad26.COV2.S vaccination and SARS-CoV-2 variants. Turning to the study itself: The vaccine Ad26.COV2.S was put into the muscle once, or twice with 56 days between.

Findings of the study overall: After vaccination, reports described spike-specific CD8+ and CD4+ T cell responses as showing substantial breadth.

V was clipped by 3 bases and J by 0 bases, with 10 bases between them. CDR1 is SQVTM and CDR2 is ANQGSEA in the germline V gene. The CDR3 is 14 residues long. The receptor was isolated from a person aged 18 to 65 who received the Ad26.COV2.S COVID-19 vaccine or a placebo. The starting material was peripheral blood, obtained in a trial of Ad26.COV2.S vaccine versus placebo. The chain carries TRBV29-1 and TRBJ2-3, with D possibly called TRBD1 or TRBD2 (6 bases each). The CDR3 nucleotides are TGCAGCGTTGACAGAGGGGGGAGCACAGATACGCAGTATTTT. Translation gives CSVDRGGSTDTQYF.